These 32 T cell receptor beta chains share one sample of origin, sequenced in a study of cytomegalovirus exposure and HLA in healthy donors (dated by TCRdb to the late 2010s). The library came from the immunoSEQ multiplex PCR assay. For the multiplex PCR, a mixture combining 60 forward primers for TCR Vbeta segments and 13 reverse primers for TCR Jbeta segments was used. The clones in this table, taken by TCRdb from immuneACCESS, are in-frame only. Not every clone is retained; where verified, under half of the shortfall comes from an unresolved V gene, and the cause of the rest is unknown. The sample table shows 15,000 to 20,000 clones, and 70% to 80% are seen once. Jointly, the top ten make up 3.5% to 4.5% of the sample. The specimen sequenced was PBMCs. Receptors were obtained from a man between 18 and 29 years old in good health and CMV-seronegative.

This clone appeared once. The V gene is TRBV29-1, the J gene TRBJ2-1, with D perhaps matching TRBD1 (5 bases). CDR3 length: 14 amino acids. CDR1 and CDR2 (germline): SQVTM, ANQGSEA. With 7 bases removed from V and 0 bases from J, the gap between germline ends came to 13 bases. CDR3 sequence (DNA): TGCAGCGCCGTCTTCCAGGGCTCCTACAATGAGCAGTTCTTC. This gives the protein CSAVFQGSYNEQFF.

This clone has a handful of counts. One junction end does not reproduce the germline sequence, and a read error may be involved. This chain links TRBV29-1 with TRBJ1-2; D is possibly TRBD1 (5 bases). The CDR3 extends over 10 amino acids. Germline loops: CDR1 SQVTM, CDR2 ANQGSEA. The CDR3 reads CSVDRGTVLF. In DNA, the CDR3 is TGCAGCGTTGATAGGGGCACAGTGCTCTTC.

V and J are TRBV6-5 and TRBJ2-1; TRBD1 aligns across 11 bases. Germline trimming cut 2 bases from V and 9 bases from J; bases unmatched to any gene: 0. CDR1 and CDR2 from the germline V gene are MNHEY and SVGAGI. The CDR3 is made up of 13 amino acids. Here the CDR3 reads CASSYGTGGEQFF. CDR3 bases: TGTGCCAGCAGTTACGGGACAGGGGGTGAGCAGTTCTTC.

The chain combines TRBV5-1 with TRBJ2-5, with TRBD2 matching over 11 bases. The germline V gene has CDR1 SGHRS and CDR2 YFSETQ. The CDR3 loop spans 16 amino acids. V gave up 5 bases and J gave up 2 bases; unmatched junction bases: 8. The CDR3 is CASSYLAGGKQETQYF. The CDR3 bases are TGCGCCAGCAGTTACCTAGCGGGGGGAAAGCAAGAGACCCAGTACTTC.

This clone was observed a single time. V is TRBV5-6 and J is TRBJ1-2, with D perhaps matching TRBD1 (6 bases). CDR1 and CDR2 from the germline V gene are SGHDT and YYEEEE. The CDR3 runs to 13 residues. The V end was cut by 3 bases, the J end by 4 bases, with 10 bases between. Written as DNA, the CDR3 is TGTGCCAGCAGCTCCGGGGGGGCCTATGGCTACACCTTC. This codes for CASSSGGAYGYTF.

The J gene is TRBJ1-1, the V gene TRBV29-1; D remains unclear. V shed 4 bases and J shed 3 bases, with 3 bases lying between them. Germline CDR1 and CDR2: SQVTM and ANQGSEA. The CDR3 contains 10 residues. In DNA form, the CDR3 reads TGCAGCGTTGGAGACACTGAAGCTTTCTTT. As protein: CSVGDTEAFF.

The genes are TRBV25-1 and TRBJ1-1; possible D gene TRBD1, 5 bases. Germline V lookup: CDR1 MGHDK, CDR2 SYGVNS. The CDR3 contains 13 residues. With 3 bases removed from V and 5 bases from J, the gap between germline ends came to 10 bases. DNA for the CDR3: TGTGCCAGCAGTGACCGTAGGGGTACTGAAGCTTTCTTT. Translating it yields CASSDRRGTEAFF.

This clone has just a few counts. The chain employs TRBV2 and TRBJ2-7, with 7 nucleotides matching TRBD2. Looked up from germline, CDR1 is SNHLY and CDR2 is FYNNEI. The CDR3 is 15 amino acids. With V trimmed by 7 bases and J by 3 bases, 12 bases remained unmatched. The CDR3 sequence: CASTHSRGSYYEQYF. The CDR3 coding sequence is TGTGCCAGCACCCATTCTCGCGGGAGCTACTACGAGCAGTACTTC.

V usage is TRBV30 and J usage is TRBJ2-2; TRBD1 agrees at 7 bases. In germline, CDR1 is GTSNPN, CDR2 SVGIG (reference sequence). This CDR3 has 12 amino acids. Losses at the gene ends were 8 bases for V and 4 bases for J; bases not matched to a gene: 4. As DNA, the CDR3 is TGTGCCCGACGACAGGGCACCGGGGAGCTGTTTTTT. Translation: CARRQGTGELFF.

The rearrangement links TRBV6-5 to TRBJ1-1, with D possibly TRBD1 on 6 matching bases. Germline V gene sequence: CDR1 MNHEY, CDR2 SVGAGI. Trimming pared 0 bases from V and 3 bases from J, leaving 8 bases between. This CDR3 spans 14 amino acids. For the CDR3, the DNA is TGTGCCAGCAGTTACTCACAGGGTTACACTGAAGCTTTCTTT. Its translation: CASSYSQGYTEAFF.

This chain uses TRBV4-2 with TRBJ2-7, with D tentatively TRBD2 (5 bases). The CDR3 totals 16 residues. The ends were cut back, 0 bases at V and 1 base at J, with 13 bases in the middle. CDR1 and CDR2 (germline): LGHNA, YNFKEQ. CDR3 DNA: TGTGCCAGCAGCCAAGACGCTTTAGCGCCATCCTACGAGCAGTACTTC. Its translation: CASSQDALAPSYEQYF.

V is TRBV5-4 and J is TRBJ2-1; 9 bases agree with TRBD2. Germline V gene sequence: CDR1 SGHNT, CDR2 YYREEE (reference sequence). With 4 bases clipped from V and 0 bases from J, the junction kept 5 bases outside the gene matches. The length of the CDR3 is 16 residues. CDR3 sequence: CASSSAGGRSYNEQFF. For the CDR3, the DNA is TGTGCCAGCAGCAGTGCGGGGGGGCGCTCCTACAATGAGCAGTTCTTC. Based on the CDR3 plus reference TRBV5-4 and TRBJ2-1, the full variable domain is ETGVTQSPTHLIKTRGQQVTLRCSSQSGHNTVSWYQQALGQGPQFIFQYYREEENGRGNFPPRFSGLQFPNYSSELNVNALELDDSALYLCASSSAGGRSYNEQFFGPGTRLTVL.

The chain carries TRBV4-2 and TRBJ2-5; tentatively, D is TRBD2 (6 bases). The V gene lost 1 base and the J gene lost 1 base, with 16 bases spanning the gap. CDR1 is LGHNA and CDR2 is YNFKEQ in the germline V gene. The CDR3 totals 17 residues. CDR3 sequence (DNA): TGTGCCAGCAGCCAAGTCGGATCGGAGGGGCTCCAAGAGACCCAGTACTTC. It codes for CASSQVGSEGLQETQYF.

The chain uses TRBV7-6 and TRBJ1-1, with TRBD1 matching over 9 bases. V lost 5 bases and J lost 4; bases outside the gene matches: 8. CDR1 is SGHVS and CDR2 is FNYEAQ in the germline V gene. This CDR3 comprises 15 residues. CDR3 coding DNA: TGTGCCAGCAGCGCCTACAGGGGGCAGGGCACTGAAGCTTTCTTT. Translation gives CASSAYRGQGTEAFF.

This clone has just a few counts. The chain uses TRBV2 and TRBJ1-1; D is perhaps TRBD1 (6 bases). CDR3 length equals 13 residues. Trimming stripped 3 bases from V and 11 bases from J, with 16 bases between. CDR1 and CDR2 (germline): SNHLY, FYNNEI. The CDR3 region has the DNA TGTGCCAGCAGTGAGAGACAGGCCACGGGGGCTTTCTTT. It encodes CASSERQATGAFF.

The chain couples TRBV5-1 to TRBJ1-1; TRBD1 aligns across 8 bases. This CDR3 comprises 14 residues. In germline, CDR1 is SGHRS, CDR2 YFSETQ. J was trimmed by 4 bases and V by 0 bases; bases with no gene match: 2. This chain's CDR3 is CASSLARGRTEAFF. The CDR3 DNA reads TGCGCCAGCAGCTTGGCCAGGGGGCGCACTGAAGCTTTCTTT.

The CDR3 spells CASSLVWGGSPYEQYF. In nucleotides, the CDR3 is TGTGCCAGCAGCTTAGTTTGGGGGGGGTCCCCCTACGAGCAGTACTTC. The V gene is TRBV7-2, the J gene TRBJ2-7; 7 nucleotides align to TRBD2. CDR3 length: 16 residues. V was pared by 1 base and J by 2 bases, with 8 bases of the junction left unmatched. Germline V gives CDR1 SGHTA, CDR2 FQGNSA.

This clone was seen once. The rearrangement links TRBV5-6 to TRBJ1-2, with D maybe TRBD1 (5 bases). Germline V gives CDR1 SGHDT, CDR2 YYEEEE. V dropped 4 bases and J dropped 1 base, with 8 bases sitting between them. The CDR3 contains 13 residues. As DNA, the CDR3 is TGTGCCAGCAGCATCGACAGTAACTATGGCTACACCTTC. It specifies CASSIDSNYGYTF.

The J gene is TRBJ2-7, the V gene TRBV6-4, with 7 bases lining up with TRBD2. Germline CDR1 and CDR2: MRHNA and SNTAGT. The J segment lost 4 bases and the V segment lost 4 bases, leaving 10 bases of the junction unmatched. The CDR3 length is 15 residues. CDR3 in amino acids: CASSASVAGVYEQYF. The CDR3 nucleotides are TGTGCCAGCAGTGCATCGGTGGCGGGGGTTTACGAGCAGTACTTC.

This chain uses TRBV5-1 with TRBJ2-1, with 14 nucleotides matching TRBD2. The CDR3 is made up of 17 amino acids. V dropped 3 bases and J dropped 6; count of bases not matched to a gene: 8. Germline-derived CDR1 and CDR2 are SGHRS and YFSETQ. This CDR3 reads CASSSSGLAGVPNEQFF. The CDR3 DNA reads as TGCGCCAGCAGCTCGTCGGGACTAGCGGGAGTTCCCAATGAGCAGTTCTTC.

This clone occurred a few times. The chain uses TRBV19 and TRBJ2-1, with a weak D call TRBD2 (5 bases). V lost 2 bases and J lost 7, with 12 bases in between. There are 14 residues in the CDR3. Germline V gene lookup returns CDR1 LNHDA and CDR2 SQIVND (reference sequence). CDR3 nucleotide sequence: TGTGCCAGTAGTATAAGGGAGTTGGGGAATGAGCAGTTCTTC. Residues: CASSIRELGNEQFF.

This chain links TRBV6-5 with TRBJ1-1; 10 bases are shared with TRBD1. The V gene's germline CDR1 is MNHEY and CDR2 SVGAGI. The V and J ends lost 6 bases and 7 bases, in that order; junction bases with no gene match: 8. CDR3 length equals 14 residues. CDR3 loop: CASSAGTGVDEAFF. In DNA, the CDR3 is TGTGCCAGCAGCGCGGGGACAGGGGTGGATGAAGCTTTCTTT.

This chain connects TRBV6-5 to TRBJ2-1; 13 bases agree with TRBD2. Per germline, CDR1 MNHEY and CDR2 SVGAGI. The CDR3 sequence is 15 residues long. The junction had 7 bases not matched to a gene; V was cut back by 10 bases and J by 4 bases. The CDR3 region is CATLRTSGRYNEQFF. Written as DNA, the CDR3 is TGTGCCACCTTAAGGACTAGCGGGAGATACAATGAGCAGTTCTTC.

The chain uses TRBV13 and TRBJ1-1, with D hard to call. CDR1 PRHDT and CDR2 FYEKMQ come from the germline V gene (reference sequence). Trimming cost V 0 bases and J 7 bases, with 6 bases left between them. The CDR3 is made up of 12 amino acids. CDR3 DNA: TGTGCCAGCAGCTTAGGCCTCAGTGAAGCTTTCTTT. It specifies CASSLGLSEAFF.

CDR3 loop: CASSPQGSREKLFF. The CDR3 DNA sequence: TGTGCCAGCAGCCCGCAGGGGAGTCGTGAAAAACTGTTTTTT. V usage is TRBV11-2 and J usage is TRBJ1-4; D is perhaps TRBD1 (6 bases). CDR1 is SGHAT and CDR2 is FQNNGV in the germline V gene. Trimming pared 5 bases from V and 7 bases from J, leaving 14 bases between. This CDR3 is built from 14 residues.

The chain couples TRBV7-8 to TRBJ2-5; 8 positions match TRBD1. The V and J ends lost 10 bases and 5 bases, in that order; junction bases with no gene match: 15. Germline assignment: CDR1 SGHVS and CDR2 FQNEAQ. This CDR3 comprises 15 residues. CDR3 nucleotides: TGTGCCACCCAACTGGGGGCAGGGGGCGAGGAGACCCAGTACTTC. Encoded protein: CATQLGAGGEETQYF. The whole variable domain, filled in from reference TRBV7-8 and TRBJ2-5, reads GAGVSQSPRYKVAKRGQDVALRCDPISGHVSLFWYQQALGQGPEFLTYFQNEAQLDKSGLPSDRFFAERPEGSVSTLKIQRTQQEDSAVYLCATQLGAGGEETQYFGPGTRLLVL.

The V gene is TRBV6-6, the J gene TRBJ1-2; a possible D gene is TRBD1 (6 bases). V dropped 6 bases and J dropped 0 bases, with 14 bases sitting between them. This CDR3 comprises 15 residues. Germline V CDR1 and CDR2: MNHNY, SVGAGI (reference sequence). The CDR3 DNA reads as TGTGCCAGCAGGGCTACAGGGTCGGCTAACTATGGCTACACCTTC. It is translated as CASRATGSANYGYTF.

CDR3 bases: TGTGCCAGCAGTGAAGCCTCCTACGGGATTAGCTCCTACGAGCAGTACTTC. The encoded protein is CASSEASYGISSYEQYF. This chain links TRBV2 with TRBJ2-7; the D gene is possibly TRBD2 (5 bases). Between the trimmed V and J ends, which lost 0 bases and 0 bases, there was a span of 15 bases. Germline lookup yields CDR1 SNHLY and CDR2 FYNNEI. The CDR3 sequence is 17 residues long.

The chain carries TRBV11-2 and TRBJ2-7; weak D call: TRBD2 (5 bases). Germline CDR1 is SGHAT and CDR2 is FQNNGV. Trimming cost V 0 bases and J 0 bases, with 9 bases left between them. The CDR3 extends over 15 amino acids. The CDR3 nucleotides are TGTGCCAGCAGCTTAGATTTAGGGAGCTCCTACGAGCAGTACTTC. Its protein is CASSLDLGSSYEQYF.

CDR3 amino acids: CALLNTGELFF. The CDR3 coding sequence is TGTGCCTTACTTAACACCGGGGAGCTGTTTTTT. This rearrangement joins TRBV30 to TRBJ2-2; D unclear. The germline gives CDR1 GTSNPN, CDR2 SVGIG (reference sequence). This CDR3 has 11 residues. Trimming left V 7 bases short and J 2 bases short, with 5 bases between.

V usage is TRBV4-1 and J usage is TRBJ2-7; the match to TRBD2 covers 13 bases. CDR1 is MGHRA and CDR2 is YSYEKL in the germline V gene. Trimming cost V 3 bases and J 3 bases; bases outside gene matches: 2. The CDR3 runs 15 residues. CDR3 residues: CASSQGLAGNYEQYF. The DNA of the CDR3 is TGCGCCAGCAGCCAGGGACTAGCGGGGAACTACGAGCAGTACTTC.

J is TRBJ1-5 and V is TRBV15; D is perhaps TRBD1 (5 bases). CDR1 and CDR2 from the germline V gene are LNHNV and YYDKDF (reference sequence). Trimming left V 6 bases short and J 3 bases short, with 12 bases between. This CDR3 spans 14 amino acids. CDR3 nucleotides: TGTGCCACCAGTCCCCGACAGTACAATCAGCCCCAGCATTTT. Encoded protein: CATSPRQYNQPQHF.